These 13 T cell receptor beta chains were sequenced from one sample in a study of beta chain features in type 1 diabetes. The study reverse transcribed the entire isolated RNA, so it sequenced expressed TCRB transcripts. Assay used: immunoSEQ multiplex PCR; TCRdb lists only in-frame clones, some missing. The sample lists around 500,000 clones; roughly an eighth were seen once. The sample taken for sequencing was naive CD4+ T cells from blood. These receptors all come from a young woman in good health.

The sample holds a few counts of this clone. V gene TRBV28 combines with J gene TRBJ2-7; TRBD1 aligns across 8 bases. The V and J ends lost 4 bases and 2 bases, in that order; junction bases with no gene match: 7. Looked up from germline, CDR1 is MDHEN and CDR2 is SYDVKM. The CDR3 covers 15 residues. This CDR3 is CASSYLRQGTYEQYV. For the CDR3, the DNA is TGTGCCAGCAGTTACCTCCGACAGGGGACCTACGAGCAGTACGTC.

This clone has only a few counts. The V gene is TRBV15, the J gene TRBJ2-7, with 8 bases matching TRBD2. The CDR3 loop spans 13 amino acids. V lost 4 bases to trimming and J lost 6 bases; unmatched junction nucleotides: 5. Germline CDR1 and CDR2: LNHNV and YYDKDF (reference sequence). The CDR3 bases are TGTGCCACCAGCACCGGGACTAGGGGCGAGCAGTACTTC. Protein product: CATSTGTRGEQYF.

The chain carries TRBV29-1 and TRBJ2-5, with 8 positions matching TRBD1. The CDR3 spans 15 residues. The germline V gene encodes CDR1 SQVTM and CDR2 ANQGSEA. J gave up 0 bases and V 4 bases, and 7 bases lay outside the gene matches. CDR3 nucleotide sequence: TGCAGCGTTGTTTGGTTGACAGGGGACCAAGAGACCCAGTACTTC. This encodes CSVVWLTGDQETQYF. Variable domain in full (rest from reference TRBV29-1 and TRBJ2-5): SAVISQKPSRDICQRGTSLTIQCQVDSQVTMMFWYRQQPGQSLTLIATANQGSEATYESGFVIDKFPISRPNLTFSTLTVSNMSPEDSSIYLCSVVWLTGDQETQYFGPGTRLLVL.

This clone was counted a few times. The rearrangement joins TRBV14 to TRBJ2-1; D not resolved. V was shortened by 1 base and J by 6 bases, with 7 bases between the two germline ends. Germline assignment: CDR1 SGHDN and CDR2 FVKESK. This CDR3 is built from 13 residues. The CDR3 region is CASSQGGSNEQFF. The CDR3 DNA reads TGTGCCAGCAGCCAAGGGGGTTCCAATGAGCAGTTCTTC.

This clone has only a few counts. The chain links TRBV2 to TRBJ2-6; unclear D gene. Germline values: CDR1 SNHLY, CDR2 FYNNEI. V lost 2 bases and J 2 bases, leaving 7 bases between the germline ends. The CDR3 length is 15 residues. The CDR3 is CASSEYGAGANVLTF. The CDR3 region has the DNA TGTGCCAGCAGTGAATATGGTGCTGGGGCCAACGTCCTGACTTTC.

This clone was detected only a few times. Other DNA sequences in this sample translate to the same CDR3. The rearrangement links TRBV18 to TRBJ1-2; D possibly corresponds to TRBD1 (6 bases). V lost 3 bases and J 8 bases, leaving 16 bases between the germline ends. This CDR3 region has 14 residues. Germline CDR1 KGHSH, CDR2 LQKENI. The CDR3 DNA follows: TGTGCCAGCTCACCGGGTCAGGGGTCTGAGGGCTACACCTTC. It codes for CASSPGQGSEGYTF.

V and J are TRBV28 and TRBJ2-7; D is undetermined. Germline CDR1 reads MDHEN; CDR2 reads SYDVKM. V lost 0 bases and J 2 bases, leaving 5 bases between the germline ends. This CDR3 has 13 residues. This chain's CDR3 is CASSLWPTYEQYV. In DNA, the CDR3 is TGTGCCAGCAGTTTATGGCCTACCTACGAGCAGTACGTC.

V usage is TRBV7-2 and J usage is TRBJ2-7; 11 positions agree with TRBD2. Unmatched junction bases numbered 12, after V lost 7 bases and J lost 4 bases. The germline V gene encodes CDR1 SGHTA and CDR2 FQGNSA. CDR3 length: 16 amino acids. The CDR3 loop is CASTVYSTSGSYEQYF. In DNA, the CDR3 is TGTGCCAGCACGGTCTACTCAACTAGCGGGAGTTACGAGCAGTACTTC.

This clone was counted only a few times. V gene TRBV9 combines with J gene TRBJ1-2; TRBD1 matches at 10 bases. Trimming took 4 bases from V and 8 from J; bases not matched to a gene: 5. Germline CDR1 is SGDLS and CDR2 is YYNGEE. This CDR3 is built from 13 residues. The CDR3 bases are TGTGCCAGCAGCACCCGGGACAGGGGCGGCTACACCTTC. Its translation is CASSTRDRGGYTF.

This chain links TRBV7-9 with TRBJ1-1; perhaps TRBD1 as D (6 bases). Trimming took 5 bases from V and 0 from J, leaving 13 bases between them. The CDR3 is 15 residues long. Germline lookup yields CDR1 SEHNR and CDR2 FQNEAQ (reference sequence). This CDR3 is CASSVTGNLNTEAFF. The CDR3 DNA reads TGTGCCAGCAGCGTAACAGGGAACCTGAACACTGAAGCTTTCTTT.

This clone has only a few counts. The chain links TRBV6-1 to TRBJ2-6, with D perhaps TRBD1 (5 bases). This CDR3 spans 14 amino acids. Germline V CDR1 and CDR2: MNHNS, SASEGT. V gave up 3 bases and J gave up 2 bases, with 5 bases separating them. The CDR3 here is CASSDRAGANVLTF. Here the CDR3 DNA reads TGTGCCAGCAGTGACAGGGCTGGGGCCAACGTCCTGACTTTC.

This clone occurred a few times. The V call is TRBV19, the J call TRBJ2-4; TRBD1 agrees at 8 bases. Per germline, CDR1 LNHDA and CDR2 SQIVND (reference sequence). The CDR3 sequence is 14 residues long. V gave up 6 bases and J gave up 8 bases; unmatched junction bases: 9. The CDR3 nucleotides are TGTGCCAGTAGGGCACGACAGGGGTCGGACATTCAGTACTTC. It codes for CASRARQGSDIQYF. Filled out from reference TRBV19 and TRBJ2-4, the complete variable domain reads DGGITQSPKYLFRKEGQNVTLSCEQNLNHDAMYWYRQDPGQGLRLIYYSQIVNDFQKGDIAEGYSVSREKKESFPLTVTSAQKNPTAFYLCASRARQGSDIQYFGAGTRLSVL.

Only a few counts were recorded for this clone. The rearrangement links TRBV10-3 to TRBJ2-5; no reliable D call. The CDR3 contains 14 residues. From germline, CDR1 is ENHRY and CDR2 SYGVKD. V lost 0 bases, J lost 3 bases, and 8 bases lay in between. The chain's CDR3 is CAISESGQKETQYF. The CDR3 bases are TGTGCCATCAGTGAGTCTGGGCAGAAAGAGACCCAGTACTTC.